This is a list of T cell receptor beta chains from one sample in a study of blood T cell repertoires in COVID-19. Repertoires were generated with immunoSEQ multiplex PCR, while TCRdb's copy carries only in-frame clones and drops some. The table shows 70,000 to 90,000 clones, with about four fifths occurring only once. Sequencing used peripheral blood. The receptor source for this set is a human donor in a cohort sampled during active COVID-19. Both conserved end residues are part of each CDR3. A D gene is named only where the DNA matches it firmly. Only part of the rows carry a size: once, few, many, or a class if the clone is expanded.

v_call,d_call,clone_size,cdr3_length,j_call,cdr3_aa,cdr3_nt
TRBV5-4,TRBD2,NA,15,TRBJ2-7,CASSLGLAGDYEQYF,TGTGCCAGCAGCTTGGGGCTAGCGGGAGACTACGAGCAGTACTTC
TRBV28,NA,NA,15,TRBJ2-7,CASSSAREGSYEQYF,TGTGCCAGCAGTTCGGCTCGAGAGGGTTCATACGAGCAGTACTTC
TRBV5-4,NA,NA,14,TRBJ1-4,CASSSPGAPEKLFF,TGTGCCAGCAGCTCGCCAGGGGCGCCTGAAAAACTGTTTTTT
TRBV28,TRBD1,NA,12,TRBJ1-6,CASSFDREHLHF,TGTGCCAGCAGTTTCGACAGGGAGCACCTCCACTTT
TRBV10-3,NA,NA,15,TRBJ2-2,CAISANRADTGELFF,TGTGCCATCAGTGCCAACAGGGCTGACACCGGGGAGCTGTTTTTT
TRBV6-5,TRBD2,NA,14,TRBJ2-7,CASSSGTSGNEQYF,TGTGCCAGCAGTTCGGGGACTAGCGGAAACGAGCAGTACTTC
TRBV7-9,TRBD1,NA,15,TRBJ2-5,CASSPGQGNQETQYF,TGTGCCAGCAGCCCAGGACAGGGCAATCAAGAGACCCAGTACTTC
TRBV12-3/TRBV12-4,NA,NA,12,TRBJ2-1,CASSISLNEQFF,TGTGCCAGCAGTATTAGCCTTAATGAGCAGTTCTTC
TRBV25-1,NA,NA,13,TRBJ2-7,CASSEYQGNEQYF,TGTGCCAGCAGTGAATACCAGGGAAACGAGCAGTACTTC
TRBV6-4,NA,NA,13,TRBJ2-2,CASSPRATGELFF,TGTGCCAGCAGCCCCAGGGCTACCGGGGAGCTGTTTTTT
TRBV4-1,TRBD1,NA,15,TRBJ2-1,CASSQVGDRVNEQFF,TGCGCCAGCAGCCAAGTTGGGGACAGGGTCAATGAGCAGTTCTTC
TRBV4-1,NA,many,13,TRBJ2-3,CASSQVRGDTQYF,TGCGCCAGCAGCCAAGTAAGGGGAGATACGCAGTATTTT
TRBV6-2/TRBV6-3,TRBD2,NA,19,TRBJ2-1,CASSSVPGLAPSSYNEQFF,TGTGCCAGCAGTTCCGTCCCGGGACTAGCGCCTAGCTCCTACAATGAGCAGTTCTTC
TRBV5-1,TRBD2,NA,20,TRBJ2-1,CASSPGASGRALSSYNEQFF,TGCGCCAGCAGCCCAGGGGCTAGCGGGAGGGCCCTATCGTCCTACAATGAGCAGTTCTTC
TRBV5-4,TRBD1,NA,16,TRBJ1-1,CASSLLGGELLAEAFF,TGTGCCAGCAGCTTGTTAGGGGGCGAGCTTCTGGCTGAAGCTTTCTTT
TRBV7-3,NA,NA,16,TRBJ2-1,CASSSGSGGGNNEQFF,TGTGCCAGCAGCTCCGGTTCTGGGGGAGGAAACAATGAGCAGTTCTTC
TRBV1,NA,NA,14,TRBJ1-1,CTSSQEGGNTEAFF,TGCACCAGCAGCCAAGAAGGGGGGAACACTGAAGCTTTCTTT
TRBV7-3,NA,few,13,TRBJ2-1,CASSLQGRDEQFF,TGTGCCAGCAGCTTGCAGGGGAGGGATGAGCAGTTCTTC
TRBV15,TRBD1,few,14,TRBJ2-2,CATRVGQVFGELFF,TGTGCCACCAGGGTCGGACAGGTTTTCGGGGAGCTGTTTTTT
TRBV6-4,NA,NA,13,TRBJ1-1,CASRQGPNTEAFF,TGTGCCAGCAGACAGGGACCGAACACTGAAGCTTTCTTT
TRBV6-5,NA,NA,13,TRBJ1-1,CASTNEGGTEAFF,TGTGCCAGCACCAACGAGGGGGGGACTGAAGCTTTCTTT
TRBV7-9,NA,many,13,TRBJ2-2,CASSQARTGELFF,TGTGCCAGCAGCCAAGCCAGGACCGGGGAGCTGTTTTTT
TRBV18,TRBD1,NA,16,TRBJ2-3,CASSPLVTGSPDTQYF,TGTGCCAGCTCCCCCTTGGTGACAGGGTCCCCAGATACGCAGTATTTT
TRBV5-5,TRBD1,NA,15,TRBJ2-3,CASSGWGQGADTQYF,TGTGCCAGCAGCGGATGGGGACAGGGGGCTGATACGCAGTATTTT
TRBV2,TRBD2,NA,16,TRBJ2-7,CASSARVAGVGYEQYF,TGTGCCAGCAGCGCCCGAGTAGCGGGAGTTGGCTACGAGCAGTACTTC
TRBV6-2/TRBV6-3,TRBD2,NA,17,TRBJ2-7,CASSYSVRNSGSYEQYF,TGTGCCAGCAGTTATTCAGTCAGAAATAGCGGGAGCTACGAGCAGTACTTC
TRBV19,NA,once,14,TRBJ1-2,CASSMGRVNYGYTF,TGTGCCAGTAGTATGGGCAGGGTTAACTATGGCTACACCTTC